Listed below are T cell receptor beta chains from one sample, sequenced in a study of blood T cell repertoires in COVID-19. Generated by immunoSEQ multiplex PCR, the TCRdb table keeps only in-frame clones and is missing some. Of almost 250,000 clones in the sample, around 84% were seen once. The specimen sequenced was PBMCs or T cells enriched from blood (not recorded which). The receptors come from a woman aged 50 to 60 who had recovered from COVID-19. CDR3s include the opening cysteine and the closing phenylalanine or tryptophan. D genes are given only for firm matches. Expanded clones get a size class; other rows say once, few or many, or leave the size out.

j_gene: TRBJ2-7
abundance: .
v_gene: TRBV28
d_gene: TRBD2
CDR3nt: TGTGCCAGCAGTTTTAGCGGGAGGGAGCTCTACGAGCAGTACTTC
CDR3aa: CASSFSGRELYEQYF

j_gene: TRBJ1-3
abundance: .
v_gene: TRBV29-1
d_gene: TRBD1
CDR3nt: TGCAGCGTTGAAGAGCGGACAGGCCTAAACACCATATATTTT
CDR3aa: CSVEERTGLNTIYF

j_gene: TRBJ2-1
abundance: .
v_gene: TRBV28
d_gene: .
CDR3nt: TGTGCCAGCACGACCCGACTAAGCTCCTACAATGAGCAGTTCTTC
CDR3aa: CASTTRLSSYNEQFF

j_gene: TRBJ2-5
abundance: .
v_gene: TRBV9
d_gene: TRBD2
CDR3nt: TGTGCCAGCAGCCGGTTAGCGGGGAAAGAGACCCAGTACTTC
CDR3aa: CASSRLAGKETQYF

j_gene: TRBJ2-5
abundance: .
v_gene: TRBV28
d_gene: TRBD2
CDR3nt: TGTGCCAGCAGTTCCCTCGGGACTAGCGGGGGCCCCCAAGAGACCCAGTACTTC
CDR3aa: CASSSLGTSGGPQETQYF

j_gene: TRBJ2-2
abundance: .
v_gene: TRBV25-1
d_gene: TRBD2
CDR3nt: TGTGCCAGCAGGACGGGAGGTGATACAGGCACCGGGGAGCTGTTTTTT
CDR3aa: CASRTGGDTGTGELFF

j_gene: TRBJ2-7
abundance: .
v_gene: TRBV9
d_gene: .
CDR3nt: TGTGCCAGCAGCACGAGAGGGGGCGAGCAGTACTTC
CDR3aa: CASSTRGGEQYF

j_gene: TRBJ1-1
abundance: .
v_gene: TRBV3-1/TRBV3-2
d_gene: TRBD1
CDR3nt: TGTGCCAGCAGCCAGTACAGGGGGCCTTCGGGAACTGAAGCTTTCTTT
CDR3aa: CASSQYRGPSGTEAFF

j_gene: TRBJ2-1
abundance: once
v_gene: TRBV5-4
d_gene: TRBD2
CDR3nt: TGTGCCAGCAGCACCAGGACTAGAGGCTCCTACAATGAGCAGTTCTTC
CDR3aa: CASSTRTRGSYNEQFF

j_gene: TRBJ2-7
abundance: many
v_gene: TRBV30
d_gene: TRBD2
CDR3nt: TGTGCCTGGAGTGTAGGGCGGGAGATTTACGAGCAGTACTTC
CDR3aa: CAWSVGREIYEQYF

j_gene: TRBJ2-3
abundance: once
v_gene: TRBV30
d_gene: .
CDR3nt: TGTGCCTGGGGCTGGGGGAACGGGAGAACAGATACGCAGTATTTT
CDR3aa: CAWGWGNGRTDTQYF

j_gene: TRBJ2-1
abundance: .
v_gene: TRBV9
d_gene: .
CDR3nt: TGTGCCAGCAGCGTAGTTCCAGGAACCAATGAGCAGTTCTTC
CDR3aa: CASSVVPGTNEQFF

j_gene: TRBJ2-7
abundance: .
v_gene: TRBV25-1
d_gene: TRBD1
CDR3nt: TGTGCCAGCACCCCGAAGGTCAGGGGGCGTCACTACGAGCAGTACTTC
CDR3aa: CASTPKVRGRHYEQYF

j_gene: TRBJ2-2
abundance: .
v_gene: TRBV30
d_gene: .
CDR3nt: TGTGCCTGGGGACCTGACACCGGGGAGCTGTTTTTT
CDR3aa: CAWGPDTGELFF

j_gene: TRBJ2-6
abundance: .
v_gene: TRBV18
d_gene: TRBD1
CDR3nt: TGTGCCAGCTCACCGGGACAGGCCGGGGCCAACGTCCTGACTTTC
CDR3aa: CASSPGQAGANVLTF

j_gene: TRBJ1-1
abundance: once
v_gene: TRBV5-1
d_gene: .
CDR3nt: TGCGCCAGCAGCTCCTCAGAGAACACTGAAGCTTTCTTT
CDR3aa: CASSSSENTEAFF

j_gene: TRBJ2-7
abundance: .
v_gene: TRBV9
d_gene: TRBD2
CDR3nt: TGTGCCAGCAGCGTAGCGGGGACTAGCCCCTACGAGCAGTACTTC
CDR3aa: CASSVAGTSPYEQYF

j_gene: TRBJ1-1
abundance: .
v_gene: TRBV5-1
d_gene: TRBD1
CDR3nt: TGCGCCAGCAGCTTGGGGCGGACAGGGGACACTGAAGCTTTCTTT
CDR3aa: CASSLGRTGDTEAFF

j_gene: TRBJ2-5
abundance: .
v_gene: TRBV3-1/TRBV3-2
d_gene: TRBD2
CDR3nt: TGTGCCAGCAGCTACAACCTAGCGGGAGCGGGGACCCAGTACTTC
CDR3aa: CASSYNLAGAGTQYF

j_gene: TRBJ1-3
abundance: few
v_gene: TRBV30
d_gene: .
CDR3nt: TGTGCCCACGGACAGAATGGAAACACCATATATTTT
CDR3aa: CAHGQNGNTIYF

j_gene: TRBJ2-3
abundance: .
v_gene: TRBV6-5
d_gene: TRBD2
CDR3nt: TGTGCCAGCAGTCGGACTAGCACTCCCCCCTATACGCAGTATTTT
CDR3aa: CASSRTSTPPYTQYF

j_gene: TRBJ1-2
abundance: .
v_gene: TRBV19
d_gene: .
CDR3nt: TGTGCCAGTAGTATAGGCGGGTTCGCGGGCGGCGGCTACACCTTC
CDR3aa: CASSIGGFAGGGYTF

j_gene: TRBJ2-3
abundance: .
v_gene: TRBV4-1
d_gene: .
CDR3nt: TGCGCCAGCAGCCAAGTGAACCTCGGTTTTCGTGAGGCTCAGTATTTT
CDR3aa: CASSQVNLGFREAQYF

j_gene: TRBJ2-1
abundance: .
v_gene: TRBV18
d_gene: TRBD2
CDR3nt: TGTGCCAGCTCACCCGGGACTAGCGGGAGTATATCATTGAATGAGCAGTTCTTC
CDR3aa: CASSPGTSGSISLNEQFF

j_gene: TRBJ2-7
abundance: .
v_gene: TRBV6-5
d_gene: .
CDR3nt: TGTGCCAGCAGAGCGCGTTGGCAGATGCGGTCCGAGCAGTACTTC
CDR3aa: CASRARWQMRSEQYF

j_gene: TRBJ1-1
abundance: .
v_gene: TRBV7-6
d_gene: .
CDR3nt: TGTGCCAGCAGCTTAGTGGGACACCAGAACACTGAAGCTTTCTTT
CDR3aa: CASSLVGHQNTEAFF

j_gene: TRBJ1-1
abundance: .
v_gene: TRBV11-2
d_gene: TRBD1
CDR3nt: TGTGCCAGCAGCCCAGACAGGGCCCCTGAAGCTTTCTTT
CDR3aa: CASSPDRAPEAFF